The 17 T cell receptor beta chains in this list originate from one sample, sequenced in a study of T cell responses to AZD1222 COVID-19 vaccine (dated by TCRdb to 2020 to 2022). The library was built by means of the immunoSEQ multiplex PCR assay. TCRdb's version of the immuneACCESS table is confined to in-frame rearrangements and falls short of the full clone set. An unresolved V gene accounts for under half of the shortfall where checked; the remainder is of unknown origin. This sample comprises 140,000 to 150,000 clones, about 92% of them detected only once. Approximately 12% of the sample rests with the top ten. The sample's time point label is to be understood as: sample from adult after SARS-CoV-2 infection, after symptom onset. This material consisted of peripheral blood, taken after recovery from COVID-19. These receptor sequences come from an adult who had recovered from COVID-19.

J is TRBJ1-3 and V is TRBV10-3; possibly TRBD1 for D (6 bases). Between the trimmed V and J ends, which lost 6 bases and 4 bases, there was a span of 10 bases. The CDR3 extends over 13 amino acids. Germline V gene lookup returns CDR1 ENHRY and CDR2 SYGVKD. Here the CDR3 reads CAIRSDRGNTIYF. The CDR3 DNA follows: TGTGCCATCAGGTCGGACAGAGGAAACACCATATATTTT.

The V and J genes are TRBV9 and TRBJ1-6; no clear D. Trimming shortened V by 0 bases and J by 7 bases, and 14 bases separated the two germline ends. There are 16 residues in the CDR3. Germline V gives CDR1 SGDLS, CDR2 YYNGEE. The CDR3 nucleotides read TGTGCCAGCAGCGTAGAGGTCCACCCACGGAATTCACCCCTCCACTTT. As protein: CASSVEVHPRNSPLHF.

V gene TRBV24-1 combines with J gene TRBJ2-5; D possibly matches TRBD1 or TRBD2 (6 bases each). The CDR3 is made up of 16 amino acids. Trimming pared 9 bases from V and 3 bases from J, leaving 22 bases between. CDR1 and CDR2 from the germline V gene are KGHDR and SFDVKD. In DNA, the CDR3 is TGTGCCACCGGTAGGACAGCCTCGGGGGAGAAAGAGACCCAGTACTTC. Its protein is CATGRTASGEKETQYF.

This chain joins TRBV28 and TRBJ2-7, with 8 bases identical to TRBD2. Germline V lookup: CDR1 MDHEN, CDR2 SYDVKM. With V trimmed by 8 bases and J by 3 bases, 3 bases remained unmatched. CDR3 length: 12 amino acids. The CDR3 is CASASGYYEQYF. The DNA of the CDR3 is TGTGCCAGCGCTAGCGGGTACTACGAGCAGTACTTC.

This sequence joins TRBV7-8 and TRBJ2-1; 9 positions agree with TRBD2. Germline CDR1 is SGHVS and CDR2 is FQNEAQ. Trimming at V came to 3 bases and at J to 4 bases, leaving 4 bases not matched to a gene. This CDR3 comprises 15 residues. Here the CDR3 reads CASSFSGSLYNEQFF. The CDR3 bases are TGTGCCAGCAGCTTTAGCGGGAGTCTTTACAATGAGCAGTTCTTC.

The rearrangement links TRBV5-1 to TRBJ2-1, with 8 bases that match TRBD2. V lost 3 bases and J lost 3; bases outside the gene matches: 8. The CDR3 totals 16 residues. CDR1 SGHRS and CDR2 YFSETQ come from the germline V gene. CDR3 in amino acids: CASSYARTSIYNEQFF. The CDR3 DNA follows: TGCGCCAGCAGCTACGCCAGGACTAGCATCTACAATGAGCAGTTCTTC.

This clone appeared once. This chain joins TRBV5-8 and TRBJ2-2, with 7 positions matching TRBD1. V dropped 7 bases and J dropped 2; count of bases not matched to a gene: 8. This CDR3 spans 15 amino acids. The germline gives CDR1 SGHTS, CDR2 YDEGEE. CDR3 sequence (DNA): TGTGCCAGCCGCCCCGGGACAGTAAACACCGGGGAGCTGTTTTTT. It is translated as CASRPGTVNTGELFF.

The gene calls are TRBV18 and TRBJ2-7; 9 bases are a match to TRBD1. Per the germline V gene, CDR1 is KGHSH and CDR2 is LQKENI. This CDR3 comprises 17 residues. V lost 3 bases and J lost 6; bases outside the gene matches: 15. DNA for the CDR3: TGTGCCAGCTCACCGACAAGAACCGGGACAGGGCAGTCCGAGCAGTACTTC. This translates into CASSPTRTGTGQSEQYF.

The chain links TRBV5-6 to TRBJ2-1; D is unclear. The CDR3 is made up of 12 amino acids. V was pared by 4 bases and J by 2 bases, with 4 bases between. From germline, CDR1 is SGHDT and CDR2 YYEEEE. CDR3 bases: TGTGCCAGCAGCACAACCTACAATGAGCAGTTCTTC. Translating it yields CASSTTYNEQFF.

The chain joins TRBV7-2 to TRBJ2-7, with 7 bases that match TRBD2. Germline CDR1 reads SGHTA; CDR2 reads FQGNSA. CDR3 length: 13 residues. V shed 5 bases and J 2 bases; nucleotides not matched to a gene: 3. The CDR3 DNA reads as TGTGCCAGCAGCCAACTAGCGACCTACGAGCAGTACTTC. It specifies CASSQLATYEQYF.

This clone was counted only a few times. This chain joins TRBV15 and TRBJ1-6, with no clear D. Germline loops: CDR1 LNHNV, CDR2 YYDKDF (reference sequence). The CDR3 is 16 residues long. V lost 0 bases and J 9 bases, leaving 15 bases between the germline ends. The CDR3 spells CATSRDDWKRRSPLHF. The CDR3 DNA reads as TGTGCCACCAGCAGAGATGATTGGAAGCGACGTTCACCCCTCCACTTT. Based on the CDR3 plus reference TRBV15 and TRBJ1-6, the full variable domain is DAMVIQNPRYQVTQFGKPVTLSCSQTLNHNVMYWYQQKSSQAPKLLFHYYDKDFNNEADTPDNFQSRRPNTSFCFLDIRSPGLGDTAMYLCATSRDDWKRRSPLHFGNGTRLTVT.

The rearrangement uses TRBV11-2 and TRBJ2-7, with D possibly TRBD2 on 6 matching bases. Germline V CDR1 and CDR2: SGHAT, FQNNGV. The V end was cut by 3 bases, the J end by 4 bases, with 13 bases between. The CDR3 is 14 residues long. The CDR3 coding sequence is TGTGCCAGCAGCTTCGGCGGGGTGAGATACGAGCAGTACTTC. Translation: CASSFGGVRYEQYF. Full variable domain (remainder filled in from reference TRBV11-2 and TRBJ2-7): EAGVAQSPRYKIIEKRQSVAFWCNPISGHATLYWYQQILGQGPKLLIQFQNNGVVDDSQLPKDRFSAERLKGVDSTLKIQPAKLEDSAVYLCASSFGGVRYEQYFGPGTRLTVT.

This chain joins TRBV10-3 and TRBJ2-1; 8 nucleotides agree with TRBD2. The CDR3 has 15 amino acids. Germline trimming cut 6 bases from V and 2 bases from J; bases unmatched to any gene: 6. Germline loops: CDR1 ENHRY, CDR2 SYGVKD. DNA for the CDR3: TGTGCCATCAGGGCAAGCGGGAGCCCCTACAATGAGCAGTTCTTC. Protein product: CAIRASGSPYNEQFF.

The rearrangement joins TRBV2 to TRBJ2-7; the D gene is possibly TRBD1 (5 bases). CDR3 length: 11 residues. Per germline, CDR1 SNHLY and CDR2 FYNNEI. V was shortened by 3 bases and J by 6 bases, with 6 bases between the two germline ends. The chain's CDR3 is CASSDRVEQYF. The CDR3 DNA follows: TGTGCCAGCAGTGACAGGGTCGAGCAGTACTTC.

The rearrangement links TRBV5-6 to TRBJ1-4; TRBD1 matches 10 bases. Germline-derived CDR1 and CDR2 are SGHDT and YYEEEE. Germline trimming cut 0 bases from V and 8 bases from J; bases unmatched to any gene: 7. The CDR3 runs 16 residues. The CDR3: CASSLEGTGVPEKLFF. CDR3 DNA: TGTGCCAGCAGCTTGGAAGGGACAGGGGTCCCGGAAAAACTGTTTTTT.

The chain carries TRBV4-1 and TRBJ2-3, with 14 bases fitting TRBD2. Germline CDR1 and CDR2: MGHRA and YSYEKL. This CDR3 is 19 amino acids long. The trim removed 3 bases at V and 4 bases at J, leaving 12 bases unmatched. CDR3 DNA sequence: TGCGCCAGCAGCCACCTGGGACTAGCGGGAGTAAGCGGCCCAGATACGCAGTATTTT. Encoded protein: CASSHLGLAGVSGPDTQYF.

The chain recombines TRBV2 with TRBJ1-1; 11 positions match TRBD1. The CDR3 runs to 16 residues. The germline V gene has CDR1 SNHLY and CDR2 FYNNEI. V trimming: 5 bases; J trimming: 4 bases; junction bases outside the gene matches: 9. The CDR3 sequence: CASSSGTGGVITEAFF. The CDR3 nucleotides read TGTGCCAGCAGTTCCGGGACAGGGGGAGTCATCACTGAAGCTTTCTTT.